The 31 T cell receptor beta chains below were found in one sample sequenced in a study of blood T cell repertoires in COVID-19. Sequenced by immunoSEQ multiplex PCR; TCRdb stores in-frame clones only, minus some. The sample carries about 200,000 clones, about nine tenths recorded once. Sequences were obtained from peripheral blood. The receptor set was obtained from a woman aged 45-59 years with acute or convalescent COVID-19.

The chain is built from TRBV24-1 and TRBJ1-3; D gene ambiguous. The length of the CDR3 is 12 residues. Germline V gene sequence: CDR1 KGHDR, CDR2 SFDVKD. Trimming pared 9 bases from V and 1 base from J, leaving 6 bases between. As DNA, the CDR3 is TGTGCCACCCAGTCATCTGGAAACACCATATATTTT. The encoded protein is CATQSSGNTIYF.

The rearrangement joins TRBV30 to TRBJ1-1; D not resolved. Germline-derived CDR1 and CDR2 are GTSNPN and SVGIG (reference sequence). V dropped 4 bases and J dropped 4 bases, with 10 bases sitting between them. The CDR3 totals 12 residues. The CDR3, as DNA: TGTGCCTGGAATCATGCGGGCACTGAAGCTTTCTTT. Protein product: CAWNHAGTEAFF.

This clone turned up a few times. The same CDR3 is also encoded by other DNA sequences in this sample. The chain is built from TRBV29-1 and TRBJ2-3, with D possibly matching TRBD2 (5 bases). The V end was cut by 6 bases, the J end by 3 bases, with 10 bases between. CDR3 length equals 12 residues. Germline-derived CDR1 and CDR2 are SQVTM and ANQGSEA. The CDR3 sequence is CSVVTGTDTQYF. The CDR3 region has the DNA TGCAGCGTCGTGACGGGGACAGATACGCAGTATTTT.

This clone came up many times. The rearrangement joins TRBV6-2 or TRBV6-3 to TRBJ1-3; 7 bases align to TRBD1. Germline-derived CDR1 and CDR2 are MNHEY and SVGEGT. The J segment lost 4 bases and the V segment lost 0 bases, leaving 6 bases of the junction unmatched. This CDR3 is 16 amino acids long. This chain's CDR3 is CASSYSTGAKGNTIYF. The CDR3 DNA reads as TGTGCCAGCAGTTACTCCACAGGGGCTAAAGGAAACACCATATATTTT.

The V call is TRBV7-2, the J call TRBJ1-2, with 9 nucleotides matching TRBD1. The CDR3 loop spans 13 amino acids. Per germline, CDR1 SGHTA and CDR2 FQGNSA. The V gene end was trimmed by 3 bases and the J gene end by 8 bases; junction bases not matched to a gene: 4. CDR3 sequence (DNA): TGTGCCAGCAGCTTCCGGGACAGGGTCGGCTACACCTTC. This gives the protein CASSFRDRVGYTF.

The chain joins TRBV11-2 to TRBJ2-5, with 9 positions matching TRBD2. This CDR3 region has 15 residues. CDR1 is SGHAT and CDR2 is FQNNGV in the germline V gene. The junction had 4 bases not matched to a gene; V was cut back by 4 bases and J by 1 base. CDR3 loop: CASSSLLAGQETQYF. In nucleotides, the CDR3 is TGTGCCAGCAGCTCCCTACTAGCGGGCCAAGAGACCCAGTACTTC.

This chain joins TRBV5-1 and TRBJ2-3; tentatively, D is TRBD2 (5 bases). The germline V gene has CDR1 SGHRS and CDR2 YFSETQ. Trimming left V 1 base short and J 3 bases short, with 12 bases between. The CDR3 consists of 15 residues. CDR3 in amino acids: CASSLNVERTDTQYF. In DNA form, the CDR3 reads TGCGCCAGCAGCTTGAACGTCGAGCGGACAGATACGCAGTATTTT.

CDR3 coding DNA: TGTGCCAGCAGCTTAGTGGGAGCTTACGTCTACGAGCAGTACTTC. It translates to CASSLVGAYVYEQYF. The rearrangement joins TRBV11-2 to TRBJ2-7, with a weak D call TRBD2 (5 bases). The germline CDR1 and CDR2 sequences are SGHAT and FQNNGV. V gave up 1 base and J gave up 3 bases, with 13 bases separating them. The CDR3 sequence is 15 residues long.

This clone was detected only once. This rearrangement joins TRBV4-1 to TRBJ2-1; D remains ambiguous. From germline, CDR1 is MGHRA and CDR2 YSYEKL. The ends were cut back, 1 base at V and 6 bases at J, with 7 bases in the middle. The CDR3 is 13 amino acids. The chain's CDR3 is CASSQGTGNEQFF. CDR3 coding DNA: TGCGCCAGCAGCCAAGGCACGGGCAATGAGCAGTTCTTC.

The chain's CDR3 is CAISALRDRGLLGYTF. The CDR3 DNA is TGTGCCATCAGTGCACTCCGGGACAGGGGCTTACTTGGCTACACCTTC. The chain links TRBV10-3 to TRBJ1-2, with 10 bases lining up with TRBD1. Germline assignment: CDR1 ENHRY and CDR2 SYGVKD. The CDR3 is 16 residues long. Trimming at V came to 4 bases and at J to 7 bases, leaving 12 bases not matched to a gene.

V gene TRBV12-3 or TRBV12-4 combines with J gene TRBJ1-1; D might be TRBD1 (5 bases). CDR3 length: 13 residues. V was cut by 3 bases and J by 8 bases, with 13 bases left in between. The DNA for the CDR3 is TGTGCCAGCAGTTTCCATGGGCAGGGAGAAGCTTTCTTT. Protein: CASSFHGQGEAFF.

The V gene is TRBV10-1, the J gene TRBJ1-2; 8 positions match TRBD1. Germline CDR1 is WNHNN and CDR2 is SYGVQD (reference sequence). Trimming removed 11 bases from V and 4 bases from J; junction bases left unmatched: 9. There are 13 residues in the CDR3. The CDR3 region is CAAGQALPYGYTF. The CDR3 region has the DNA TGCGCCGCGGGACAGGCACTACCCTATGGCTACACCTTC.

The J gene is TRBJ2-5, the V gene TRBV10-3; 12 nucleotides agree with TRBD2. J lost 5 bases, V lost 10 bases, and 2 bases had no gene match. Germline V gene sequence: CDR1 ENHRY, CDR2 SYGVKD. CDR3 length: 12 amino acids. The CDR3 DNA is TGTGCCACCGGGACTAGCGGGGAGACCCAGTACTTC. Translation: CATGTSGETQYF.

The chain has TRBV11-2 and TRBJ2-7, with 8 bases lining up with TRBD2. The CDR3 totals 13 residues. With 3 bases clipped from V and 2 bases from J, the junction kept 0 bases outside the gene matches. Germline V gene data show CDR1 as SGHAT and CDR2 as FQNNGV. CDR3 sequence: CASSFSGAYEQYF. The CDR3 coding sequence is TGTGCCAGCAGCTTTAGCGGGGCCTACGAGCAGTACTTC.

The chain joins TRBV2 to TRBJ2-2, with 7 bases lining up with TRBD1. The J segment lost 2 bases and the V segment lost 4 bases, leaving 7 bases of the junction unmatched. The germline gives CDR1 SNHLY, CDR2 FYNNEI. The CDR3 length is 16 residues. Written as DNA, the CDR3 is TGTGCCAGCAGTGGAGTTTGGGACAGCAACACCGGGGAGCTGTTTTTT. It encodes CASSGVWDSNTGELFF.

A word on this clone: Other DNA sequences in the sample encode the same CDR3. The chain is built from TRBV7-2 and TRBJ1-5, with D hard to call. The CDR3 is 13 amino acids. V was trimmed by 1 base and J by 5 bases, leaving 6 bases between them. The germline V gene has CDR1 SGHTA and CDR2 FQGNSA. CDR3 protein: CASSLGRDQPQHF. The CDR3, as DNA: TGTGCCAGCAGCTTAGGTCGGGATCAGCCCCAGCATTTT.

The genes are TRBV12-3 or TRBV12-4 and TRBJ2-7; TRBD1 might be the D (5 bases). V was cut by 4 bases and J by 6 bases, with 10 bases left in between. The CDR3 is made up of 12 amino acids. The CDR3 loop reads CASSSQGFEQYF. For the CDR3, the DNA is TGTGCCAGCAGTTCCCAGGGTTTCGAGCAGTACTTC.

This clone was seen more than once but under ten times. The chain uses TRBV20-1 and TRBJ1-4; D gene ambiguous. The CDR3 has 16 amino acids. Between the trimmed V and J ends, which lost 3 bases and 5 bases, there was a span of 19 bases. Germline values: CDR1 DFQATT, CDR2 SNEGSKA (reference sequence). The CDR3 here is CSASPPPRIGNEKLFF. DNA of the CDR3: TGCAGTGCTAGTCCGCCTCCCAGGATAGGAAATGAAAAACTGTTTTTT.

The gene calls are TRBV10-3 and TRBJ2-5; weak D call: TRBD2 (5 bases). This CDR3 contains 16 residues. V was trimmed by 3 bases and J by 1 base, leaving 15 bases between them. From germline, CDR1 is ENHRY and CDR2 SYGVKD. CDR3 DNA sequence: TGTGCCATCAGTGATGCCGGGCTCAGCGGCCAAGAGACCCAGTACTTC. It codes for CAISDAGLSGQETQYF.

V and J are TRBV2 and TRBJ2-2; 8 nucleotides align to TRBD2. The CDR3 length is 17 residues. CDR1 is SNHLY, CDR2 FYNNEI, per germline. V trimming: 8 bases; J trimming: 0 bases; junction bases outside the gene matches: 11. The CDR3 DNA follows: TGTGCCAGCGGTCGCGACGGGAGGGCGGCGAACACCGGGGAGCTGTTTTTT. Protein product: CASGRDGRAANTGELFF.

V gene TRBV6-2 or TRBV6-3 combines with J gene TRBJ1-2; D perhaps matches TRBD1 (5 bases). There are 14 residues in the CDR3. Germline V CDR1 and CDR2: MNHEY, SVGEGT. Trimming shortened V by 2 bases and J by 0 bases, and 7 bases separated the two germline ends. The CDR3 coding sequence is TGTGCCAGCAGTTACGACAGAGCTAACTATGGCTACACCTTC. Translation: CASSYDRANYGYTF.

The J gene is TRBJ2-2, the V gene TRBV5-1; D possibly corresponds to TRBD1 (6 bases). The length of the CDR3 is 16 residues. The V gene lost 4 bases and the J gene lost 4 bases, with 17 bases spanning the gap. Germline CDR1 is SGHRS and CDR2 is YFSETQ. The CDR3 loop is CASSPEYRVSTGELFF. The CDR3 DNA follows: TGCGCCAGCAGCCCAGAATACAGGGTTTCCACCGGGGAGCTGTTTTTT.

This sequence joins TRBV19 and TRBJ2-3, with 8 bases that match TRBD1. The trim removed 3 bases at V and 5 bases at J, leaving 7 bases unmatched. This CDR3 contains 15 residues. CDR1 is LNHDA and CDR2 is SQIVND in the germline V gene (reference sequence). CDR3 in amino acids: CASSIGQGAVDTQYF. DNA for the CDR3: TGTGCCAGTAGTATCGGGCAGGGGGCTGTAGATACGCAGTATTTT.

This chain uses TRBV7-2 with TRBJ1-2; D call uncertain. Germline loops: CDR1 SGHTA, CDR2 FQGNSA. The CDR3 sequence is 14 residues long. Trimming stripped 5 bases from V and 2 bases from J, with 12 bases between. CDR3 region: CASSEGPGNYGYTF. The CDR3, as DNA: TGTGCCAGCAGCGAAGGCCCGGGGAACTATGGCTACACCTTC.

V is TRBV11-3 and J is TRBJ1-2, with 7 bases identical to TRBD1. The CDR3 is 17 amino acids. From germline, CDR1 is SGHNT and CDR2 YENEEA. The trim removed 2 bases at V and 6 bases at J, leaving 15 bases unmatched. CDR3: CASSLLPTGIGPNGYTF. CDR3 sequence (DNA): TGTGCCAGCAGCTTATTGCCGACAGGGATTGGCCCGAATGGCTACACCTTC.

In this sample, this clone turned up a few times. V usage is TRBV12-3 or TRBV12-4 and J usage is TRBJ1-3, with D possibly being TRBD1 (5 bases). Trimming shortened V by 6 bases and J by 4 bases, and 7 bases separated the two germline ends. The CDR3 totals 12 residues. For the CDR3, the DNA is TGTGCCAGCAGGAAGGGGGGAAACACCATATATTTT. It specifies CASRKGGNTIYF.

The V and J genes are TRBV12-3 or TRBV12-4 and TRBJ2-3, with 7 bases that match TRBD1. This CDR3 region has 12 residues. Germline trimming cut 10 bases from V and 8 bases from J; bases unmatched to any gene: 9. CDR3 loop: CATGQVSLTQYF. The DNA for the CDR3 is TGTGCCACCGGACAGGTTTCTCTTACGCAGTATTTT.

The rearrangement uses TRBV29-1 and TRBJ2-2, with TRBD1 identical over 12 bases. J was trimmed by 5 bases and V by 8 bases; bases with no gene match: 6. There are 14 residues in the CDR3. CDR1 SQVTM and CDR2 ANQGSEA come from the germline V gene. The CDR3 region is CSTGTGGLTGELFF. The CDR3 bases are TGCAGCACCGGGACAGGGGGCTTGACCGGGGAGCTGTTTTTT.

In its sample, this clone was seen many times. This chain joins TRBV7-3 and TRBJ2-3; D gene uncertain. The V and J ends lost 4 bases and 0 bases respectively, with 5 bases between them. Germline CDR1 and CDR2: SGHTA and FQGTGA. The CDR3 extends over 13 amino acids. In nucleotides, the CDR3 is TGTGCCAGCAGCTCCCTGAGCACAGATACGCAGTATTTT. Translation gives CASSSLSTDTQYF. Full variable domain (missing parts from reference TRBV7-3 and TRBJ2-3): GAGVSQTPSNKVTEKGKYVELRCDPISGHTALYWYRQSLGQGPEFLIYFQGTGAADDSGLPNDRFFAVRPEGSVSTLKIQRTERGDSAVYLCASSSLSTDTQYFGPGTRLTVL.

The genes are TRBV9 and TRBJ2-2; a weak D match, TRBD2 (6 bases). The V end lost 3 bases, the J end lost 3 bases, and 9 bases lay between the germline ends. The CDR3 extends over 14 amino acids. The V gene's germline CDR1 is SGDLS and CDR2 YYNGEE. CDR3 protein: CASSEGLHTGELFF. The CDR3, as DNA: TGTGCCAGCAGCGAGGGACTTCACACCGGGGAGCTGTTTTTT. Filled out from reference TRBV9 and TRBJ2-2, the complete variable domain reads DSGVTQTPKHLITATGQRVTLRCSPRSGDLSVYWYQQSLDQGLQFLIQYYNGEERAKGNILERFSAQQFPDLHSELNLSSLELGDSALYFCASSEGLHTGELFFGEGSRLTVL.

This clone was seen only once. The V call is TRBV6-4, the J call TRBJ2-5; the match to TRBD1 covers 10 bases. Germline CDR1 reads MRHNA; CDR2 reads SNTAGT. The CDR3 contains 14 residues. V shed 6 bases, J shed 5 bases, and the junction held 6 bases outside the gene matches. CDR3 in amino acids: CASSGQGERETQYF. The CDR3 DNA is TGTGCCAGCAGCGGACAGGGGGAAAGGGAGACCCAGTACTTC.